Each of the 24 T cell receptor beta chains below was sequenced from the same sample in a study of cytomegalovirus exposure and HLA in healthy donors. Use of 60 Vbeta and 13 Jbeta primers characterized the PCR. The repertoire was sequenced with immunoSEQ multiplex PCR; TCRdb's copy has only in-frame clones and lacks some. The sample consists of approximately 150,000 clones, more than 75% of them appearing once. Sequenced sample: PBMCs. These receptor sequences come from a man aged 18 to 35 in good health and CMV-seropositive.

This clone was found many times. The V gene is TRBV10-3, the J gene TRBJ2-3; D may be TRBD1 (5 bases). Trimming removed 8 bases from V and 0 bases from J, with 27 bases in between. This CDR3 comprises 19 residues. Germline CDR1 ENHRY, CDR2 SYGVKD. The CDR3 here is CAISPRRGGIGGSTDTQYF. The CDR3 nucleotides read TGTGCCATCTCCCCCAGAAGGGGTGGCATCGGCGGCAGCACAGATACGCAGTATTTT.

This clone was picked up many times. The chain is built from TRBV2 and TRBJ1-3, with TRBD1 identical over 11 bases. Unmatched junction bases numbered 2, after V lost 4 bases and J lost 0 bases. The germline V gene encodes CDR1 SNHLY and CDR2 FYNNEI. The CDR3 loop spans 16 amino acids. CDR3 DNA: TGTGCCAGCAGTGGGACAGGGGGCTCCTCTGGAAACACCATATATTTT. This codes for CASSGTGGSSGNTIYF. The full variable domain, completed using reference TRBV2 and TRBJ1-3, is EPEVTQTPSHQVTQMGQEVILRCVPISNHLYFYWYRQILGQKVEFLVSFYNNEISEKSEIFDDQFSVERPDGSNFTLKIRSTKLEDSAMYFCASSGTGGSSGNTIYFGEGSWLTVV.

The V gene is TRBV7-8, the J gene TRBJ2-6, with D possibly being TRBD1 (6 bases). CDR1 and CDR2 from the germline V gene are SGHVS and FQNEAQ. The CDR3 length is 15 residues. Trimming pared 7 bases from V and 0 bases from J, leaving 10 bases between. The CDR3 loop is CASNQGISGANVLTF. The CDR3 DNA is TGTGCCAGCAACCAGGGGATCTCTGGGGCCAACGTCCTGACTTTC. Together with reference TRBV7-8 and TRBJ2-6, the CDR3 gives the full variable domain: GAGVSQSPRYKVAKRGQDVALRCDPISGHVSLFWYQQALGQGPEFLTYFQNEAQLDKSGLPSDRFFAERPEGSVSTLKIQRTQQEDSAVYLCASNQGISGANVLTFGAGSRLTVL.

CDR3 DNA: TGTGCCAGCAGTGAAGGGACAGGGGGACTTGATACGCAGTATTTT. It encodes CASSEGTGGLDTQYF. The rearrangement links TRBV6-4 to TRBJ2-3; 11 nucleotides line up with TRBD1. Germline V gives CDR1 MRHNA, CDR2 SNTAGT. Trimming took 3 bases from V and 6 from J; bases not matched to a gene: 5. The CDR3 sequence is 15 residues long.

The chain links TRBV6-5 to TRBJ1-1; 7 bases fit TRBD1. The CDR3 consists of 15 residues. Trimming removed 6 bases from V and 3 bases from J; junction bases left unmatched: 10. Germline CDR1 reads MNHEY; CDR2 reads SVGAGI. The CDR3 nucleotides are TGTGCCAGCAGCCTTAACAGGGGCGGGGACACTGAAGCTTTCTTT. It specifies CASSLNRGGDTEAFF.

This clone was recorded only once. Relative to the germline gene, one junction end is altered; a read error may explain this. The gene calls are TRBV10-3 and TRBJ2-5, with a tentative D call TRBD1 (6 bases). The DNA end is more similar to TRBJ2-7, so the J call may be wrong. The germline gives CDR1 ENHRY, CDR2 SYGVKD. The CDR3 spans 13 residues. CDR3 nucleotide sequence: TGCGCTGTCACGAGGGGGAGCTCCTACGAGCAGTACTTC. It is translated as CAVTRGSSYEQYF.

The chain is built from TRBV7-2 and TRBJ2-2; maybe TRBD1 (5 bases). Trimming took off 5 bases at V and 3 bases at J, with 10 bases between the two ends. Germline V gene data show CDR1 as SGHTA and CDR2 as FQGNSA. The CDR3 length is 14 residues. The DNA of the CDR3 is TGTGCCAGCAGCCCCGGACACTACACCGGGGAGCTGTTTTTT. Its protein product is CASSPGHYTGELFF.

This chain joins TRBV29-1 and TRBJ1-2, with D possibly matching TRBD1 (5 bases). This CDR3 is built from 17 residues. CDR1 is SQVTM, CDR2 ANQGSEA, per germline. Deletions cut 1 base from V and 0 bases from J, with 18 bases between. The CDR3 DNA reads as TGCAGCGTTGAAGCCGGGGGTACGGATCTAGCTAACTATGGCTACACCTTC. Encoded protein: CSVEAGGTDLANYGYTF.

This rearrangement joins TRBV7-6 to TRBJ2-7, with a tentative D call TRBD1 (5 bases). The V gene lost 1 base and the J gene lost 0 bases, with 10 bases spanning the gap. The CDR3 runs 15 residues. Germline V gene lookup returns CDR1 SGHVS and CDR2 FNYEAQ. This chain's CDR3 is CASSLGAGPSYEQYF. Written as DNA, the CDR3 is TGTGCCAGCAGCTTAGGGGCAGGGCCCTCCTACGAGCAGTACTTC. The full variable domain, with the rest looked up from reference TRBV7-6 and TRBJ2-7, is GAGVSQSPRYKVTKRGQDVALRCDPISGHVSLYWYRQALGQGPEFLTYFNYEAQQDKSGLPNDRFSAERPEGSISTLTIQRTEQRDSAMYRCASSLGAGPSYEQYFGPGTRLTVT.

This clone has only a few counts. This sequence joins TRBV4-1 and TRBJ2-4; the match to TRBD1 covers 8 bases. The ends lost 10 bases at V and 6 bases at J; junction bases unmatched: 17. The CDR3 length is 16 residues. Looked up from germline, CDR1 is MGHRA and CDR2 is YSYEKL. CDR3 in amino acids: CATLGGQGRARNIQYF. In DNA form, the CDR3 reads TGCGCCACCCTAGGTGGACAGGGTAGAGCGAGAAACATTCAGTACTTC.

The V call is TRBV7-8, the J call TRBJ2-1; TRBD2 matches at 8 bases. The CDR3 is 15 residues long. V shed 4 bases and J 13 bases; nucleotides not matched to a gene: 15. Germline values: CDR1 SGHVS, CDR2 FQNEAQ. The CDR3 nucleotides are TGTGCCAGCAGCTCACTAGCGGAGCCGGGATCCTCACAGTTCTTC. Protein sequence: CASSSLAEPGSSQFF.

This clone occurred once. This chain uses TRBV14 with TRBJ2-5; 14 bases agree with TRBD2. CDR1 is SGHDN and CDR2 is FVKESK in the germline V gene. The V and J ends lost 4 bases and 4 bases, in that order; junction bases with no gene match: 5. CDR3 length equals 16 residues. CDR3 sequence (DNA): TGTGCCAGCAGCCCCCGACTAGCGGGAGGGGGAGAGACCCAGTACTTC. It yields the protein CASSPRLAGGGETQYF.

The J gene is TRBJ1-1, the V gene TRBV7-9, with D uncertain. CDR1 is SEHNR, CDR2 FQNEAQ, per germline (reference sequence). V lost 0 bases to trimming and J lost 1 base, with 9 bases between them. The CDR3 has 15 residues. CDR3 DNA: TGTGCCAGCAGCTTAGCGTGGCAGGAGAACACTGAAGCTTTCTTT. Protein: CASSLAWQENTEAFF.

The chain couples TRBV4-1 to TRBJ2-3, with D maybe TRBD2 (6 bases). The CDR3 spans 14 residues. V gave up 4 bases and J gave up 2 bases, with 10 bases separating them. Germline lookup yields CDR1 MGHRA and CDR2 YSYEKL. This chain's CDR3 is CASSLGTPTDTQYF. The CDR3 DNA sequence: TGCGCCAGCAGCCTCGGGACTCCCACAGATACGCAGTATTTT.

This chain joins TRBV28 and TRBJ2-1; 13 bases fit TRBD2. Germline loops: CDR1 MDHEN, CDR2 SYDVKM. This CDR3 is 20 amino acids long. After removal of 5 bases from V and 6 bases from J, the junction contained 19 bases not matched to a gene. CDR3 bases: TGTGCCAGCAGTCCAACTAGCGGGAGGGCCATAGAAACACTATTCAATGAGCAGTTCTTC. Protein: CASSPTSGRAIETLFNEQFF. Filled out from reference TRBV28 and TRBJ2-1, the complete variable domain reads DVKVTQSSRYLVKRTGEKVFLECVQDMDHENMFWYRQDPGLGLRLIYFSYDVKMKEKGDIPEGYSVSREKKERFSLILESASTNQTSMYLCASSPTSGRAIETLFNEQFFGPGTRLTVL.

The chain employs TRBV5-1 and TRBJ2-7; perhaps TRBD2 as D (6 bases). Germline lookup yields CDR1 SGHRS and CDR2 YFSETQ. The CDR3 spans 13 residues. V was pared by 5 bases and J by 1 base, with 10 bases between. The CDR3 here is CASSRGNSYEQYF. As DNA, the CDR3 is TGCGCCAGCAGTCGGGGGAATTCCTACGAGCAGTACTTC.

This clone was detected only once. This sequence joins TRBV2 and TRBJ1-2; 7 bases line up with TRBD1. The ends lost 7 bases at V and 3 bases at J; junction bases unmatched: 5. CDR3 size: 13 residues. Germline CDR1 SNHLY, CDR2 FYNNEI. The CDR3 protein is CASKGGVDYGYTF. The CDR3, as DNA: TGTGCCAGCAAAGGGGGCGTGGACTATGGCTACACCTTC.

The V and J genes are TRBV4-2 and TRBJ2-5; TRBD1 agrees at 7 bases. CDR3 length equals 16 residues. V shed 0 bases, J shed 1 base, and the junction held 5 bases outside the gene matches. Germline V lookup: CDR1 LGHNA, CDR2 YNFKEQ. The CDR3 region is CASSQDRGTAQETQYF. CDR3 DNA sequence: TGTGCCAGCAGCCAAGATCGAGGGACAGCCCAAGAGACCCAGTACTTC.

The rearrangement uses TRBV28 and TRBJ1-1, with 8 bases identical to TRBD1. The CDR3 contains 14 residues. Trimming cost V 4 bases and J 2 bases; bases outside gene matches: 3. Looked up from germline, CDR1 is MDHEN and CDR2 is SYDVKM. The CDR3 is CASSSGGRNTEAFF. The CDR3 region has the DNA TGTGCCAGCAGTTCAGGGGGCAGAAACACTGAAGCTTTCTTT.

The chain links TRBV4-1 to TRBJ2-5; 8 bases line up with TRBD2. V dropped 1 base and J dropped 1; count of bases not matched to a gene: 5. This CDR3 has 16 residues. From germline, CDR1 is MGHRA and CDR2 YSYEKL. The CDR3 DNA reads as TGCGCCAGCAGCCAAGTCGCAGGACTAGCCCAAGAGACCCAGTACTTC. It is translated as CASSQVAGLAQETQYF.

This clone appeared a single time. CDR3 residues: CASSYSASPPNYGYTF. The DNA of the CDR3 is TGTGCCAGCAGTTACTCGGCTTCCCCCCCTAACTATGGCTACACCTTC. This chain joins TRBV6-5 and TRBJ1-2; no clear D gene. The germline V gene encodes CDR1 MNHEY and CDR2 SVGAGI. V was shortened by 0 bases and J by 0 bases, with 11 bases between the two germline ends. CDR3 size: 16 residues.

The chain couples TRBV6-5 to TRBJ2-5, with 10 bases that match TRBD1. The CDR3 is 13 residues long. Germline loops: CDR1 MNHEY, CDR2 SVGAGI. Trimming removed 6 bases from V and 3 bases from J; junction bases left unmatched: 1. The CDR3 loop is CASRGTGEETQYF. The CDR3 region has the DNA TGTGCCAGCAGGGGGACAGGGGAAGAGACCCAGTACTTC.

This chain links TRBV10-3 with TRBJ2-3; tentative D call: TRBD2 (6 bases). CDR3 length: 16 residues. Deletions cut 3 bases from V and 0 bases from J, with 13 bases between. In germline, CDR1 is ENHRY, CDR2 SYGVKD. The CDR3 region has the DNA TGTGCCATCAGTGAACATAGCGGACCCAGCACAGATACGCAGTATTTT. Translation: CAISEHSGPSTDTQYF.

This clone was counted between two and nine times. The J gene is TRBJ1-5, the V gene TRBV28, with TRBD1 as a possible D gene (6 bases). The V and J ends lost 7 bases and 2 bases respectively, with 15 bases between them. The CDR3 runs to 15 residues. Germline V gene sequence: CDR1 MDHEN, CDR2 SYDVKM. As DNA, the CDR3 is TGTGCCAGCACCCCGGGGGGGGGCGGCAATCAGCCCCAGCATTTT. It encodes CASTPGGGGNQPQHF.